The rows below give T cell receptor beta chains drawn from one sample of a study of cytomegalovirus exposure and HLA in healthy donors. Measured with immunoSEQ multiplex PCR; TCRdb has only the in-frame clones, and not every one. The sample yields just over 95,000 clones, about 76% seen once. The sequencing input was PBMCs. The receptor source for this set is a woman aged 40 to 55 in good health and CMV-seronegative. Each CDR3 is given with its conserved first and last residue. The order of the fields is V gene, clone size, D gene, J gene, CDR3 DNA, CDR3 protein. D genes are given only for firm matches. Clone size appears in some rows only: once, few, many, or a class for an expanded clone.

V: TRBV10-3
size: NA
D: NA
J: TRBJ1-1
DNA: TGTGCCATCAGTGAAGGTGGCGGGGGCACTGAAGCTTTCTTT
CDR3: CAISEGGGGTEAFF

V: TRBV5-1
size: once
D: NA
J: TRBJ2-2
DNA: TGCGCCAGCACAACCGGGACAAGAACCGGGGAGCTGTTTTTT
CDR3: CASTTGTRTGELFF

V: TRBV5-4
size: NA
D: TRBD2
J: TRBJ2-3
DNA: TGTGCCAGCAGCAAAACCCGTCAGGGACTAGCGACCCCAGATACGCAGTATTTT
CDR3: CASSKTRQGLATPDTQYF

V: TRBV7-3
size: once
D: NA
J: TRBJ1-2
DNA: TGTGCCAGCAGCTTAATCGGTGGGGGAGGGGAGCATGGCTACACCTTC
CDR3: CASSLIGGGGEHGYTF

V: TRBV19
size: NA
D: NA
J: TRBJ1-4
DNA: TGTGCCAGTAGTATGGGGGGATTTGTGGTTGCTAATGAAAAACTGTTTTTT
CDR3: CASSMGGFVVANEKLFF

V: TRBV11-2
size: NA
D: NA
J: TRBJ1-1
DNA: TGTGCCAGCAGCTTGGTCGGGGTCGGAGCTTTCTTT
CDR3: CASSLVGVGAFF

V: TRBV6-1
size: NA
D: TRBD1
J: TRBJ1-1
DNA: TGTGCCAGCAGTGGACCGTGGACAGGGTTGAACACTGAAGCTTTCTTT
CDR3: CASSGPWTGLNTEAFF

V: TRBV15
size: NA
D: TRBD2
J: TRBJ2-1
DNA: TGTGCCACCTCCGGGACTAGAACACAAGAGCAGTTCTTC
CDR3: CATSGTRTQEQFF

V: TRBV5-1
size: NA
D: NA
J: TRBJ1-4
DNA: TGCGCCAGCAGCCTGGCGGGGACTAAGGGTGAAAAACTGTTTTTT
CDR3: CASSLAGTKGEKLFF

V: TRBV15
size: NA
D: NA
J: TRBJ1-4
DNA: TGTGCCACCAGCAGAGCCGGGACAACTGTAGGAAAACTGTTTTTT
CDR3: CATSRAGTTVGKLFF

V: TRBV25-1
size: NA
D: NA
J: TRBJ2-7
DNA: TGTGCCACCAGTAGAGGGCGGACCCCCGGGGACGAGCAGTACTTC
CDR3: CATSRGRTPGDEQYF

V: TRBV13
size: NA
D: TRBD2
J: TRBJ2-3
DNA: TGTGCCAGCAGTTCAATCAAGCGGGGGGACACAGATACGCAGTATTTT
CDR3: CASSSIKRGDTDTQYF

V: TRBV6-1
size: NA
D: TRBD1
J: TRBJ1-4
DNA: TGTGCCACATCCGGGACAGTAAATGAAAAACTGTTTTTT
CDR3: CATSGTVNEKLFF

V: TRBV14
size: NA
D: NA
J: TRBJ1-1
DNA: TGTGCCAGCAGCAACGGGGGGTCCGAAGCTTTCTTT
CDR3: CASSNGGSEAFF

V: TRBV2
size: NA
D: TRBD1
J: TRBJ1-1
DNA: TGTGCCAGCAGCGTATCGACAGGGAGACTTAGGCAAGCTTTCTTT
CDR3: CASSVSTGRLRQAFF

V: TRBV19
size: NA
D: NA
J: TRBJ1-1
DNA: TGTGCCAGTAGTATAGGGAATAGCCTCACTGAAGCTTTCTTT
CDR3: CASSIGNSLTEAFF

V: TRBV29-1
size: NA
D: NA
J: TRBJ2-7
DNA: TGCAGCGTTGAAGAGGTTGTGGGCGTCTCCGAGCAGTACTTC
CDR3: CSVEEVVGVSEQYF

V: TRBV10-2
size: NA
D: TRBD2
J: TRBJ2-3
DNA: TGCGCCAGCAGTAAGGGACTAGCGGGCGCAGATACGCAGTATTTT
CDR3: CASSKGLAGADTQYF

V: TRBV5-1
size: once
D: NA
J: TRBJ2-5
DNA: TGCGCCAGCAGCTTGGCCGGAGGGCGCGAGACCCAGTACTTC
CDR3: CASSLAGGRETQYF

V: TRBV14
size: NA
D: NA
J: TRBJ2-5
DNA: TGTGCCAGCAGCCTTAGCGGACTAACCCAGTACTTC
CDR3: CASSLSGLTQYF

V: TRBV9
size: NA
D: NA
J: TRBJ2-5
DNA: TGTGCCAGCAGCCTCCCGGACAGTCAAGAGACCCAGTACTTC
CDR3: CASSLPDSQETQYF

V: TRBV10-3
size: once
D: TRBD1
J: TRBJ2-7
DNA: TGTGCCACCCTACCGGGACAGAGTTCCTACGAGCAGTACTTC
CDR3: CATLPGQSSYEQYF

V: TRBV27
size: NA
D: NA
J: TRBJ1-5
DNA: TGTGCCAGCGCCATCAGAGGTATATATAGCAATCAGCCCCAGCATTTT
CDR3: CASAIRGIYSNQPQHF

V: TRBV7-7
size: once
D: TRBD2
J: TRBJ2-5
DNA: TGTGCCAGCAGCTCCTTATCGACTAGCGGGAGGGAGACCCAGTACTTC
CDR3: CASSSLSTSGRETQYF

V: TRBV6-5
size: few
D: TRBD1
J: TRBJ2-7
DNA: TGTGCCAGCAGGCACCGGGACAGCTACGAGCAGTACTTC
CDR3: CASRHRDSYEQYF

V: TRBV5-1
size: NA
D: NA
J: TRBJ1-4
DNA: TGCGCCAGCAGCTTGGAAGGGAGAAGTGAAAAACTGTTTTTT
CDR3: CASSLEGRSEKLFF

V: TRBV4-3
size: NA
D: TRBD1
J: TRBJ1-5
DNA: TGCGCCAGCAGCCAAGATCCCCTACAGGGGCAATATAATCAGCCCCAGCATTTT
CDR3: CASSQDPLQGQYNQPQHF

V: TRBV29-1
size: NA
D: NA
J: TRBJ1-1
DNA: TGCAGCGTTCACAGGGAGCAGAACACTGAAGCTTTCTTT
CDR3: CSVHREQNTEAFF

V: TRBV7-2
size: NA
D: TRBD2
J: TRBJ2-3
DNA: TGTGCCAGCAGCTTAGTGTGGTCGACTAGCGTAGATACGCAGTATTTT
CDR3: CASSLVWSTSVDTQYF

V: TRBV27
size: few
D: NA
J: TRBJ2-2
DNA: TGTGCCAGCAGTCCGAGTGGCACCGGGGAGCTGTTTTTT
CDR3: CASSPSGTGELFF

V: TRBV9
size: NA
D: NA
J: TRBJ2-3
DNA: TGTGCCAGCAGCGTAATTTCAACAGATACGCAGTATTTT
CDR3: CASSVISTDTQYF

V: TRBV7-2
size: NA
D: NA
J: TRBJ2-6
DNA: TGTGCCAGCAGCTTACGTGGGGCCAACGTCCTGACTTTC
CDR3: CASSLRGANVLTF

V: TRBV6-5
size: NA
D: NA
J: TRBJ2-5
DNA: TGTGCCAGCAGCCCACGAGCTCAAGAGACCCAGTACTTC
CDR3: CASSPRAQETQYF

V: TRBV7-6
size: NA
D: TRBD2
J: TRBJ2-1
DNA: TGTGCCAGCAGCTTAGTCGGTGGCGGGGGGCCTAGCTCCTACAATGAGCAGTTCTTC
CDR3: CASSLVGGGGPSSYNEQFF

V: TRBV6-5
size: NA
D: NA
J: TRBJ1-3
DNA: TGTGCCAGCAGCGACAGTTACTCTGGAAACACCATATATTTT
CDR3: CASSDSYSGNTIYF

V: TRBV7-2
size: few
D: TRBD1
J: TRBJ1-2
DNA: TGTGCCAGCAGCTCCCAGACAGGGTTAGATAACTATGGCTACACCTTC
CDR3: CASSSQTGLDNYGYTF

V: TRBV2
size: NA
D: NA
J: TRBJ2-5
DNA: TGTGCCAGCGCCCCAAATAGCCACCAAGAGACCCAGTACTTC
CDR3: CASAPNSHQETQYF

V: TRBV4-1
size: few
D: TRBD1
J: TRBJ2-3
DNA: TGCGCCAGCAGCCACCTGAGGGGACAGGGCACAGATACGCAGTATTTT
CDR3: CASSHLRGQGTDTQYF

V: TRBV4-3
size: NA
D: NA
J: TRBJ2-7
DNA: TGCGCCAGCAGCCAATATCAGGGGAGAGGGGAATACGAGCAGTACTTC
CDR3: CASSQYQGRGEYEQYF